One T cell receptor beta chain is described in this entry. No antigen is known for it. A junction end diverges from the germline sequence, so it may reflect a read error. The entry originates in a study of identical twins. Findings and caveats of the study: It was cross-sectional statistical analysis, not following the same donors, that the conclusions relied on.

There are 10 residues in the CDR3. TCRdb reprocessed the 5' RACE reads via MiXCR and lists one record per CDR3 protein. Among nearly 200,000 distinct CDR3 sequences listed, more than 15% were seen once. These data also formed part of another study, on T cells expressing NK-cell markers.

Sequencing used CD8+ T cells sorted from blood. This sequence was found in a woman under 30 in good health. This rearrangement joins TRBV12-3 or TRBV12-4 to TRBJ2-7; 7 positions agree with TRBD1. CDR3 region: CAGGRYEQYF. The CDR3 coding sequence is TGCGCAGGGGGTAGGTACGAGCAGTACTTC.